The 20 T cell receptor beta chains below were found in one sample sequenced in a study of cytomegalovirus exposure and HLA in healthy donors. Both 60 Vbeta primers and 13 Jbeta primers went into the PCR. TCRdb's copy holds only in-frame clones and misses some; the assay was immunoSEQ multiplex PCR. The table lists some 180,000 clones. Input material: PBMCs. Receptor source: a man younger than 40 in good health and CMV-seronegative.

The V call is TRBV28, the J call TRBJ2-1, with 9 bases matching TRBD2. V was clipped by 6 bases and J by 3 bases; unmatched bases: 6. CDR3 length: 15 amino acids. Germline assignment: CDR1 MDHEN and CDR2 SYDVKM. CDR3: CASSISGSDYNEQFF. The CDR3 DNA reads TGTGCCAGCAGCATTAGCGGGAGTGACTACAATGAGCAGTTCTTC.

CDR3 sequence: CASSLGRGRSGREQFF. The CDR3, as DNA: TGTGCCAGCAGCCTGGGGCGGGGTCGGAGTGGACGTGAGCAGTTCTTC. The chain uses TRBV27 and TRBJ2-1; a weak D match, TRBD2 (6 bases). CDR1 is MNHEY, CDR2 SMNVEV, per germline (reference sequence). There are 16 residues in the CDR3. Trimming removed 6 bases at V and 9 bases at J, with 24 bases between.

The chain has TRBV28 and TRBJ1-1; TRBD1 matches 9 bases. V dropped 5 bases and J dropped 7; count of bases not matched to a gene: 11. The germline CDR1 and CDR2 sequences are MDHEN and SYDVKM. CDR3 length: 15 amino acids. The CDR3 reads CASSPGTGKVDEAFF. In DNA, the CDR3 is TGTGCCAGCAGTCCCGGGACAGGGAAGGTTGATGAAGCTTTCTTT.

Concerning this clone itself: This CDR3 is also generated by other DNA sequences in the sample. The chain couples TRBV10-3 to TRBJ1-1; 10 bases are a match to TRBD1. V was pared by 4 bases and J by 4 bases, with 0 bases of the junction left unmatched. The length of the CDR3 is 13 residues. The V gene's germline CDR1 is ENHRY and CDR2 SYGVKD. CDR3 residues: CAISGTGGTEAFF. The CDR3 nucleotides read TGTGCCATCAGTGGGACAGGGGGCACTGAAGCTTTCTTT.

J is TRBJ1-2 and V is TRBV27, with D unclear. Germline values: CDR1 MNHEY, CDR2 SMNVEV (reference sequence). V lost 4 bases to trimming and J lost 0 bases, with 18 bases between them. The CDR3 runs 17 residues. DNA of the CDR3: TGTGCCAGCAGTTCCGGGAACTCAGTAATTTCTAACTATGGCTACACCTTC. It specifies CASSSGNSVISNYGYTF.

The CDR3 loop is CASSTGLAAGTQYF. CDR3 coding DNA: TGTGCCAGTAGTACCGGACTAGCGGCCGGGACCCAGTACTTC. J is TRBJ2-5 and V is TRBV19, with 10 positions matching TRBD2. The J segment lost 7 bases and the V segment lost 4 bases, leaving 6 bases of the junction unmatched. This CDR3 is 14 amino acids long. The germline V gene encodes CDR1 LNHDA and CDR2 SQIVND (reference sequence).

J is TRBJ2-7 and V is TRBV19, with 9 bases that match TRBD2. Looked up from germline, CDR1 is LNHDA and CDR2 is SQIVND (reference sequence). The J segment lost 0 bases and the V segment lost 4 bases, leaving 4 bases of the junction unmatched. The CDR3 loop spans 15 amino acids. The CDR3 here is CASSTSGESSYEQYF. The CDR3 coding sequence is TGTGCCAGTAGTACTAGCGGGGAAAGCTCCTACGAGCAGTACTTC.

This sequence joins TRBV19 and TRBJ1-2; tentatively, D is TRBD1 (6 bases). Germline loops: CDR1 LNHDA, CDR2 SQIVND (reference sequence). The CDR3 covers 14 residues. Trimming left V 6 bases short and J 4 bases short, with 15 bases between. CDR3 bases: TGTGCCAGTAGCCTAGTCGGACAGACCTATGGCTACACCTTC. The encoded protein is CASSLVGQTYGYTF. The variable domain in full, with the rest retrieved from reference TRBV19 and TRBJ1-2, is DGGITQSPKYLFRKEGQNVTLSCEQNLNHDAMYWYRQDPGQGLRLIYYSQIVNDFQKGDIAEGYSVSREKKESFPLTVTSAQKNPTAFYLCASSLVGQTYGYTFGSGTRLTVV.

This chain joins TRBV15 and TRBJ2-1, with 9 positions matching TRBD2. Germline V lookup: CDR1 LNHNV, CDR2 YYDKDF (reference sequence). Trimming cost V 2 bases and J 10 bases; bases outside gene matches: 12. CDR3 length: 16 residues. Here the CDR3 DNA reads TGTGCCACCAGCAGACCCGGGACTAGCCTAATTGAGGAGCAGTTCTTC. Its protein product is CATSRPGTSLIEEQFF.

The chain combines TRBV5-4 with TRBJ2-1; 9 bases match TRBD2. Germline V gene data show CDR1 as SGHNT and CDR2 as YYREEE (reference sequence). This CDR3 comprises 14 residues. Unmatched junction bases numbered 5, after V lost 2 bases and J lost 8 bases. The chain's CDR3 is CASSFGTSSYEQFF. CDR3 sequence (DNA): TGTGCCAGCAGCTTTGGGACTAGCTCCTATGAGCAGTTCTTC.

The genes are TRBV12-5 and TRBJ2-2; tentatively, D is TRBD1 (5 bases). Germline V gene lookup returns CDR1 LGHNT and CDR2 FRNRAP. V lost 1 base, J lost 5 bases, and 11 bases lay in between. The CDR3 spans 15 residues. The CDR3 protein is CASGLGQGQTGELFF. DNA of the CDR3: TGTGCTAGTGGTTTGGGGCAGGGTCAAACCGGGGAGCTGTTTTTT.

CDR3 amino acids: CASSSVGGTMRSPLHF. Written as DNA, the CDR3 is TGTGCCAGCAGCTCAGTCGGGGGAACGATGCGTTCACCCCTCCACTTT. The chain joins TRBV11-2 to TRBJ1-6; D might be TRBD1 (5 bases). Deletions cut 4 bases from V and 9 bases from J, with 19 bases between. CDR3 size: 16 residues. Germline-derived CDR1 and CDR2 are SGHAT and FQNNGV. Together with reference TRBV11-2 and TRBJ1-6, the CDR3 gives the full variable domain: EAGVAQSPRYKIIEKRQSVAFWCNPISGHATLYWYQQILGQGPKLLIQFQNNGVVDDSQLPKDRFSAERLKGVDSTLKIQPAKLEDSAVYLCASSSVGGTMRSPLHFGNGTRLTVT.

This chain links TRBV6-6 with TRBJ2-1; TRBD2 matches 14 bases. This CDR3 is built from 14 residues. The V and J ends lost 8 bases and 9 bases, in that order; junction bases with no gene match: 6. Germline loops: CDR1 MNHNY, CDR2 SVGAGI (reference sequence). CDR3 coding DNA: TGTGCCAGCGCCGGGACTAGCGGGAGTCGTGAGCAGTTCTTC. Translating gives CASAGTSGSREQFF.

The rearrangement joins TRBV9 to TRBJ2-2; possibly TRBD2 for D (6 bases). CDR1 and CDR2 (germline): SGDLS, YYNGEE. Trimming cost V 0 bases and J 7 bases, with 13 bases left between them. This CDR3 has 15 residues. CDR3 protein: CASSVGWRESGELFF. Here the CDR3 DNA reads TGTGCCAGCAGCGTAGGCTGGCGGGAAAGCGGGGAGCTGTTTTTT.

V gene TRBV5-4 combines with J gene TRBJ2-7; unclear D gene. The V end was cut by 4 bases, the J end by 3 bases, with 11 bases between. The CDR3 has 13 amino acids. The germline V gene has CDR1 SGHNT and CDR2 YYREEE (reference sequence). The CDR3 spells CASSNPNSYEQYF. The CDR3 DNA reads as TGTGCCAGCAGCAATCCCAACAGCTACGAGCAGTACTTC.

The chain is built from TRBV10-3 and TRBJ2-3; D is unclear. CDR1 ENHRY and CDR2 SYGVKD come from the germline V gene. The CDR3 is 12 amino acids. V lost 11 bases, J lost 2 bases, and 11 bases lay in between. The CDR3 DNA reads TGTGCCGTGGCGGCAGACACAGATACGCAGTATTTT. It encodes CAVAADTDTQYF.

This chain links TRBV10-2 with TRBJ1-1; possibly TRBD1 for D (6 bases). This CDR3 region has 13 residues. The germline gives CDR1 WSHSY, CDR2 SAAADI. V was clipped by 3 bases and J by 1 base, with 6 bases between them. The CDR3 DNA follows: TGCGCCAGCAGTGAAGGGGGGAACACTGAAGCTTTCTTT. It translates to CASSEGGNTEAFF.

This rearrangement joins TRBV5-8 to TRBJ1-1; 10 nucleotides match TRBD1. The V gene end was trimmed by 4 bases and the J gene end by 8 bases; junction bases not matched to a gene: 2. In germline, CDR1 is SGHTS, CDR2 YDEGEE. The CDR3 sequence is 12 residues long. CDR3 in DNA: TGTGCCAGCAGCCGGGGACAGGGGGAAGCTTTCTTT. This gives the protein CASSRGQGEAFF.

The chain combines TRBV28 with TRBJ2-1, with a tentative D call TRBD1 (5 bases). The CDR3 totals 14 residues. V was trimmed by 1 base and J by 4 bases, leaving 8 bases between them. Germline V CDR1 and CDR2: MDHEN, SYDVKM. CDR3 loop: CASSLYRIYNEQFF. The CDR3 DNA sequence: TGTGCCAGCAGTTTATACAGGATTTACAATGAGCAGTTCTTC.

This chain joins TRBV7-3 and TRBJ2-6, with D tentatively TRBD1 (6 bases). Germline V lookup: CDR1 SGHTA, CDR2 FQGTGA. V was pared by 5 bases and J by 0 bases, with 20 bases between. The length of the CDR3 is 19 residues. For the CDR3, the DNA is TGTGCCAGCAGCCCGGTGTCGGCAGGGGCGAACTCTGGGGCCAACGTCCTGACTTTC. Protein product: CASSPVSAGANSGANVLTF. The complete variable domain, with remaining parts taken from reference TRBV7-3 and TRBJ2-6, reads GAGVSQTPSNKVTEKGKYVELRCDPISGHTALYWYRQSLGQGPEFLIYFQGTGAADDSGLPNDRFFAVRPEGSVSTLKIQRTERGDSAVYLCASSPVSAGANSGANVLTFGAGSRLTVL.